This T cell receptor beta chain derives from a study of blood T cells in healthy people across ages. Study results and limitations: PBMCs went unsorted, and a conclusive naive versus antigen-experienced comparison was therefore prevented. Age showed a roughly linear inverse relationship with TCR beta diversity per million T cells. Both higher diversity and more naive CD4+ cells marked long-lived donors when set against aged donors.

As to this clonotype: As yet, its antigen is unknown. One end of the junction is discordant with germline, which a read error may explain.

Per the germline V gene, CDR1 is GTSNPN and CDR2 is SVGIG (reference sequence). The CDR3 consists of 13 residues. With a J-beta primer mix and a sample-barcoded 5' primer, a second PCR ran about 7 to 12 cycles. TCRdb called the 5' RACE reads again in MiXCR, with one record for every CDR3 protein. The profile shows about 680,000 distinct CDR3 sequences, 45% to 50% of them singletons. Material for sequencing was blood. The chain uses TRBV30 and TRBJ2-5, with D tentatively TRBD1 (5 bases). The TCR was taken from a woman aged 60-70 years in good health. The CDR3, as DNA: TGTGCCTGGAGTGGGATCAGGGAAGAGACCCAGTACTTT. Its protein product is CAWSGIREETQYF.